Each of the 24 T cell receptor beta chains below was sequenced from the same sample in a study of vaccination and CD4 T cells after COVID-19 (dated by TCRdb to 2021 to 2024). Libraries were made using PCR. This sample was sequenced with an Illumina iSeq 100. DNA from cultured CD4+ T cells was subjected to TCR sequencing with the Oncomine TCR Beta short-read assay at the Johns Hopkins FTIC core. The public sequencing data were trimmed at Q25 with fastp and processed into clonotypes with MiXCR by TCRdb, which kept only in-frame beta chains. Every entry covers one CDR3 protein and lists the most common genes and DNA from its rows. The table for this sample lists about 4,500 distinct CDR3 sequences; approximately 52% of them were counted only once. In total, the top ten clones hold approximately 18% of the sample. These receptors have no identified antigens. The treatment or condition label corresponds to: roughly ten-day PBMC culture with coronavirus spike peptide pools or control peptides (ViraFEST assay).

Input material: CD4+ T cells from blood, cultured in vitro. The source is a human donor who had recovered from COVID-19.

The chain has TRBV7-9 and TRBJ2-7; TRBD1 is a possible D gene (5 bases). This CDR3 is built from 12 residues. V was pared by 5 bases and J by 3 bases, with 8 bases between. The germline V gene encodes CDR1 SEHNR and CDR2 FQNEAQ (reference sequence). CDR3 protein: CASSDQGYEQYF. The CDR3, as DNA: TGTGCCAGCAGCGACCAGGGCTACGAGCAGTACTTC.

This clonotype has only a few counts. The chain carries TRBV7-2 and TRBJ1-1; no reliable D call. V lost 0 bases and J lost 6, with 14 bases in between. Germline V gene data show CDR1 as SGHTA and CDR2 as FQGNSA. The CDR3 runs 15 residues. DNA of the CDR3: TGTGCCAGCAGCTTAGCCGGAGTGGGGTTCGCTGAAGCTTTCTTT. Translated: CASSLAGVGFAEAFF.

The chain carries TRBV7-9 and TRBJ1-2; D not resolved. The V end lost 5 bases, the J end lost 1 base, and 2 bases lay between the germline ends. CDR3 size: 11 residues. Germline V lookup: CDR1 SEHNR, CDR2 FQNEAQ (reference sequence). The CDR3 spells CASSNNYGYTF. The CDR3 coding sequence is TGTGCCAGCAGCAATAACTATGGCTACACCTTC.

J is TRBJ2-1 and V is TRBV12-3 or TRBV12-4; D might be TRBD2 (5 bases). The ends were cut back, 4 bases at V and 8 bases at J, with 15 bases in the middle. The CDR3 is 14 residues long. The CDR3 here is CASSSSSLAHEQFF. The CDR3 bases are TGTGCCAGCAGTTCGTCTAGCCTCGCCCATGAGCAGTTCTTC.

In its sample, this clonotype ranks as medium-sized. This chain connects TRBV10-2 to TRBJ2-6; D unclear. The CDR3 sequence is 14 residues long. Germline-derived CDR1 and CDR2 are WSHSY and SAAADI. Trimming stripped 0 bases from V and 0 bases from J, with 0 bases between. The CDR3 is CASSESSGANVLTF. The CDR3 DNA sequence: TGCGCCAGCAGTGAGTCCTCTGGGGCCAACGTCCTGACTTTC.

The chain is built from TRBV6-5 and TRBJ1-2; no clear D. V was clipped by 4 bases and J by 6 bases, with 12 bases between them. CDR3 size: 13 residues. From germline, CDR1 is MNHEY and CDR2 SVGAGI. The CDR3: CASSWTSGDGYTF. The DNA of the CDR3 is TGTGCCAGCAGTTGGACCTCGGGCGATGGCTACACCTTC.

The chain employs TRBV6-2 or TRBV6-3 and TRBJ1-1; a weak D match, TRBD1 (6 bases). Trimming pared 0 bases from V and 7 bases from J, leaving 15 bases between. The length of the CDR3 is 15 residues. Germline lookup yields CDR1 MNHEY and CDR2 SVGEGT. The DNA for the CDR3 is TGTGCCAGCAGTTACTCGACGGGGGCAGTCGGTGAAGCTTTCTTT. Translating it yields CASSYSTGAVGEAFF.

This clonotype is judged large. V is TRBV27 and J is TRBJ2-2, with D maybe TRBD2 (5 bases). The CDR3 runs to 13 residues. Germline V CDR1 and CDR2: MNHEY, SMNVEV (reference sequence). Trimming removed 6 bases from V and 7 bases from J, with 12 bases in between. The chain's CDR3 is CASSFRSGGELFF. CDR3 sequence (DNA): TGTGCCAGCAGCTTCCGGAGCGGCGGGGAGCTGTTTTTT.

The chain has TRBV7-2 and TRBJ2-3; 9 positions match TRBD1. The CDR3 consists of 17 residues. Germline values: CDR1 SGHTA, CDR2 FQGNSA. The junction had 15 bases not matched to a gene; V was cut back by 5 bases and J by 6 bases. The CDR3 loop is CASSPPGQGFYTDTQYF. The CDR3 nucleotides are TGTGCCAGCAGCCCACCGGGACAGGGATTCTACACTGATACGCAGTATTTT.

The V and J genes are TRBV6-4 and TRBJ1-4; 10 bases are a match to TRBD1. The germline gives CDR1 MRHNA, CDR2 SNTAGT. V lost 3 bases to trimming and J lost 8 bases; unmatched junction nucleotides: 12. The length of the CDR3 is 17 residues. The CDR3 DNA sequence: TGTGCCAGCAGTGATTTCGGACAGGGGGGACATGGGGAAAAACTGTTTTTT. This gives the protein CASSDFGQGGHGEKLFF.

This clonotype was observed a few times. The chain uses TRBV24-1 and TRBJ1-2; 7 positions match TRBD1. The CDR3 runs to 15 residues. J lost 4 bases, V lost 0 bases, and 4 bases had no gene match. Per germline, CDR1 KGHDR and CDR2 SFDVKD. CDR3 residues: CATSDLAAGGYGYTF. CDR3 coding DNA: TGTGCCACCAGTGATTTGGCGGCAGGGGGCTATGGCTACACCTTC.

This clonotype has only a few counts. The rearrangement joins TRBV11-3 to TRBJ2-3; D call uncertain. Germline V CDR1 and CDR2: SGHNT, YENEEA. The V and J ends lost 0 bases and 0 bases respectively, with 13 bases between them. This CDR3 has 17 residues. The CDR3 spells CASSLDPRWASTDTQYF. The CDR3 DNA follows: TGTGCCAGCAGCTTAGATCCCCGGTGGGCAAGCACAGATACGCAGTATTTT.

The chain joins TRBV15 to TRBJ1-1, with 11 bases that match TRBD1. The CDR3 is 16 amino acids. Germline V gene data show CDR1 as LNHNV and CDR2 as YYDKDF (reference sequence). After removal of 3 bases from V and 1 base from J, the junction contained 4 bases not matched to a gene. This CDR3 is CATSSGTGGRNTEAFF. The CDR3 DNA follows: TGTGCCACCAGCAGTGGGACAGGGGGGCGGAACACTGAAGCTTTCTTT. The variable domain in full, with the rest retrieved from reference TRBV15 and TRBJ1-1, is DAMVIQNPRYQVTQFGKPVTLSCSQTLNHNVMYWYQQKSSQAPKLLFHYYDKDFNNEADTPDNFQSRRPNTSFCFLDIRSPGLGDTAMYLCATSSGTGGRNTEAFFGQGTRLTVV.

As DNA, the CDR3 is TGTGCCAGCTCACAAAACTCACCAGGGGGCGCGGGGAACACTGAAGCTTTCTTT. Protein product: CASSQNSPGGAGNTEAFF. The genes are TRBV18 and TRBJ1-1; 8 bases agree with TRBD1. J gave up 1 base and V 4 bases, and 14 bases lay outside the gene matches. The CDR3 extends over 18 amino acids. Germline CDR1 KGHSH, CDR2 LQKENI.

The chain employs TRBV2 and TRBJ2-5; weak D call: TRBD2 (5 bases). Trimming removed 7 bases from V and 5 bases from J, with 14 bases in between. The CDR3 consists of 13 residues. Germline lookup yields CDR1 SNHLY and CDR2 FYNNEI. CDR3 in DNA: TGTGCCAGCACCCGAGGGTTCGGGGAGACCCAGTACTTC. Its protein is CASTRGFGETQYF.

This chain joins TRBV20-1 and TRBJ2-3, with D unresolved. This CDR3 contains 12 residues. Germline V gene data show CDR1 as DFQATT and CDR2 as SNEGSKA (reference sequence). V gave up 5 bases and J gave up 2 bases, with 8 bases separating them. Here the CDR3 reads CSAHNPTDTQYF. CDR3 nucleotide sequence: TGCAGTGCTCACAATCCCACAGATACGCAGTATTTT.

The CDR3 DNA is TGTGCCAGCAACCCCCTCCGGGGGCCCGGCACCGGGGAGCTGTTTTTT. Residues: CASNPLRGPGTGELFF. V usage is TRBV6-1 and J usage is TRBJ2-2, with D possibly called TRBD1 or TRBD2 (6 bases each). Germline V gene lookup returns CDR1 MNHNS and CDR2 SASEGT. V gave up 7 bases and J gave up 4 bases, with 19 bases separating them. The CDR3 has 16 residues.

This clonotype was counted a few times. This chain uses TRBV28 with TRBJ1-3, with TRBD1 matching 7 bases. Trimming at V came to 7 bases and at J to 4 bases, leaving 7 bases not matched to a gene. Per the germline V gene, CDR1 is MDHEN and CDR2 is SYDVKM. The CDR3 sequence is 14 residues long. The CDR3 sequence is CASNQQGSGNTIYF. The CDR3 nucleotides read TGTGCCAGCAATCAACAGGGGAGCGGAAACACCATATATTTT.

This chain links TRBV7-9 with TRBJ2-7; 8 nucleotides line up with TRBD2. The CDR3 runs to 16 residues. The junction had 11 bases not matched to a gene; V was cut back by 5 bases and J by 2 bases. CDR1 and CDR2 from the germline V gene are SEHNR and FQNEAQ (reference sequence). The CDR3 sequence is CASSLLGEGLAYEQYF. Here the CDR3 DNA reads TGTGCCAGCAGCCTCCTTGGTGAGGGACTAGCCTACGAGCAGTACTTC.

The chain is built from TRBV27 and TRBJ2-1; D may be TRBD1 or TRBD2 (5 bases each). The ends were cut back, 0 bases at V and 9 bases at J, with 18 bases in the middle. Germline CDR1 is MNHEY and CDR2 is SMNVEV (reference sequence). This CDR3 is 16 amino acids long. The CDR3 loop reads CASSLSGRPHRGEQFF. The DNA for the CDR3 is TGTGCCAGCAGTTTATCGGGGCGGCCCCATCGGGGTGAGCAGTTCTTC.

This chain links TRBV7-9 with TRBJ2-3; D could derive from TRBD1 or TRBD2 (5 bases each). Germline CDR1 SEHNR, CDR2 FQNEAQ (reference sequence). The length of the CDR3 is 17 residues. The germline V and J ends were trimmed by 5 bases and 3 bases, with 21 bases remaining between them. This CDR3 is CASSLGASNKLTDTQYF. In nucleotides, the CDR3 is TGTGCCAGCAGCCTCGGGGCTAGCAACAAGTTGACAGATACGCAGTATTTT.

The J gene is TRBJ2-3, the V gene TRBV11-2, with 10 bases identical to TRBD2. Losses at the gene ends were 6 bases for V and 3 bases for J; bases not matched to a gene: 6. This CDR3 comprises 15 residues. The germline CDR1 and CDR2 sequences are SGHAT and FQNNGV. CDR3: CASSLLAGATDTQYF. The CDR3 DNA reads TGTGCCAGCAGTCTCCTAGCGGGGGCTACAGATACGCAGTATTTT.

V and J are TRBV11-2 and TRBJ2-1, with 9 bases fitting TRBD2. The J segment lost 6 bases and the V segment lost 3 bases, leaving 9 bases of the junction unmatched. Per germline, CDR1 SGHAT and CDR2 FQNNGV. The CDR3 length is 16 residues. CDR3 sequence: CASSFYPSGMGNEQFF. The CDR3 DNA follows: TGTGCCAGCAGCTTTTACCCTAGCGGGATGGGCAATGAGCAGTTCTTC.

By share, this clonotype ranks as large. This chain links TRBV7-9 with TRBJ1-2; D is perhaps TRBD1 (5 bases). There are 14 residues in the CDR3. Trimming pared 4 bases from V and 8 bases from J, leaving 17 bases between. CDR1 is SEHNR and CDR2 is FQNEAQ in the germline V gene (reference sequence). The chain's CDR3 is CASSSRDPVIGYTF. Written as DNA, the CDR3 is TGTGCCAGCAGCTCCAGGGACCCCGTTATAGGCTACACCTTC.